This T cell receptor (beta chain) came from a study of T-cell memory formation after mild COVID-19 (dated by TCRdb to the early 2020s). The study in broad terms: TCR sequence clusters from the two donors were found to be largely donor specific. T-cell clones expanding and contracting after mild COVID-19 in a couple of donors were tracked by longitudinal TCRalpha and TCRbeta repertoire sequencing. The cohort was made up of two young adult volunteers, one female and one male, who were previously healthy. The research as a whole found: Clones that contracted from day 15 to 85 showed balanced CD4/CD8 phenotypes, whereas a second wave of clones that expanded from day 15 to 37 leaned towards CD4+. The detection of some responding clones in pre-infection memory suggests that pre-existing cross-reactive memory T cells joined the SARS-CoV-2 response. Contracting CD4+ clones were found mainly in CM and EM memory subsets, while CD8+ clones were enriched in EMRA. Only a couple of mild cases were covered in the study, and larger cohorts including severe cases with pre-infection samples were considered necessary. SARS-CoV-2 specificity was not confirmed for the second-wave clones peaking on day 37.

Ficoll-Paque density gradient centrifugation was used to isolate PBMCs. The instrument given in TCRdb is Illumina NovaSeq 6000. TCRalpha and TCRbeta cDNA libraries were built by 5'RACE with constant-segment primers, adding sample barcodes and unique molecular identifiers. RNA was extracted from every sample with Trizol reagent. The libraries were amplified in two PCR steps, and the second step added a second sample barcode and Illumina TruSeq adapters. Sequencing of libraries was performed on an Illumina NovaSeq with 2 x 150 bp paired-end reads. The authors' analysis ran thus. With migec v1.2.7, reads were demultiplexed and then collapsed into UMI-guided consensus sequences. Using mixcr v2.1.11, UMI consensuses were aligned to TRA and TRB V and J templates and then assembled into clonotypes. Clonotypes were classified as expanded or contracted when called significant by both edgeR and NoisET, with noise models trained on biological replicates. For edgeR calls, the cutoffs were a false discovery rate-adjusted p below 0.01 and a log2 fold-change threshold of 1. As an exploratory analysis of dynamics, max-normalized trajectories of the 1000 most abundant clonotypes were examined by PCA with hierarchical clustering. The CD4 or CD8 phenotype of responding clones was assigned using the separately sequenced CD4+ and CD8+ repertoires. TCRdb trimmed the raw reads at Q25, called clones with MiXCR and kept productive beta chains. For every CDR3 protein sequence, its rows merge into one entry that carries the most common genes and DNA. These V and J calls are TCRdb output, not the study's own analysis. A total of some 210,000 distinct CDR3 sequences appear in this sample, 10% to 13% of them only once. Less than 4% of the sample lies in the top ten.

As regards this clonotype: It has no known antigen specificity. No clone much larger than this one lies a single base away; base qualities are absent.

The sequence was collected from a young man who had mild COVID-19 (a few samples of this study predate the infection). The sample titles of this study are shuffled in the database, so cell type and time point are left out; the donor was told from shared clones. Material: PBMCs or a T cell subset sorted from them (not recorded which).

The sequenced DNA is TGTGCCAGCTTTCAATCGGAGAACACTGAAGCTTTCTTT. Translation gives CASFQSENTEAFF. Recombination connected TRBV6-5 to TRBJ1-1, with no D gene named confidently. From the cysteine up to the phenylalanine, the CDR3 has a length of 13 residues. Left in the record is the CDR3 DNA by itself, 39 bases read in frame from the first base. V and J are truncated by 8 bases and 1 base respectively, leaving an intervening sequence of 11 bases. Per the germline V gene, MNHEY is the CDR1 and SVGAGI is the CDR2.